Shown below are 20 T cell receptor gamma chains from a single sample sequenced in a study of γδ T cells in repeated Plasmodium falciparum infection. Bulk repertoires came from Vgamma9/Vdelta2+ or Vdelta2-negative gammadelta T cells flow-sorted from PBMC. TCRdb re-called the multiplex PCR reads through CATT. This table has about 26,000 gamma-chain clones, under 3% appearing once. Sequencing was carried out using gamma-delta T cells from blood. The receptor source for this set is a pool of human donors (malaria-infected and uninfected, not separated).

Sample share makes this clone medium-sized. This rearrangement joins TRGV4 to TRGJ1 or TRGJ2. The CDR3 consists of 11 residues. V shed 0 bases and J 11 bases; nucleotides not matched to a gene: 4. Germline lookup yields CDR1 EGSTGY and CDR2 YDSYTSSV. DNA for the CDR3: TGTGCCACCTGGGATGGGCCTGAGAAACTCTTT. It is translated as CATWDGPEKLF.

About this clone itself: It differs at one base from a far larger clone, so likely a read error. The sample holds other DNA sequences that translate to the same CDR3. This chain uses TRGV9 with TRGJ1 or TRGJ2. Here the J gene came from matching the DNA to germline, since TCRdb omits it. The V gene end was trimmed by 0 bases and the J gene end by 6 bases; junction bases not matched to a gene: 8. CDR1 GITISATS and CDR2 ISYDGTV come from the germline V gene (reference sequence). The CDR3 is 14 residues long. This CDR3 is CALWEVNPPYKKLF. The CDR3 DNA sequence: TGTGCCTTGTGGGAGGTGAATCCCCCTTATAAGAAACTCTTT.

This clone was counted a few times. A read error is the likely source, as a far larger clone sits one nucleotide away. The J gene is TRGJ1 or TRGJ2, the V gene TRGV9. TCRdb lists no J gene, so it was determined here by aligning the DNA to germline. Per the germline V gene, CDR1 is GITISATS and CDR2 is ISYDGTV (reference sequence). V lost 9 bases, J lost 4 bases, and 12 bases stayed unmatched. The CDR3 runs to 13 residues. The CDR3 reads CALLNHHYYKKLF. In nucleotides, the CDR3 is TGTGCCTTGCTAAACCACCACTATTATAAGAAACTCTTT.

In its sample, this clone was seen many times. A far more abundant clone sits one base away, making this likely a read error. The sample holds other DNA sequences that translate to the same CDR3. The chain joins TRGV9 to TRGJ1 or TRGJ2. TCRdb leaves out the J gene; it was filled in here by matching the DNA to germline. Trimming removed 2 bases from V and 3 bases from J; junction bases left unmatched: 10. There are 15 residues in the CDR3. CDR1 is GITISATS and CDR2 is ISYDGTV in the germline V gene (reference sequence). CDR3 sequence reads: CALWEGNLPYYKKLF. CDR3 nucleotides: TGTGCCTTGTGGGAGGGGAACCTGCCTTATTATAAGAAACTCTTT.

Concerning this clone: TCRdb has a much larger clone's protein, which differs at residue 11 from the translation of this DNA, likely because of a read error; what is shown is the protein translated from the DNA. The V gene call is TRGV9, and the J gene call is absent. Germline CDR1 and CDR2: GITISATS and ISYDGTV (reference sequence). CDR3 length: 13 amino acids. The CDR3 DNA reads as TGTGCCTTGTGGGAGGCGCCCCTTTATAAGAATCTCTTT. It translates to CALWEAPLYKNLF.

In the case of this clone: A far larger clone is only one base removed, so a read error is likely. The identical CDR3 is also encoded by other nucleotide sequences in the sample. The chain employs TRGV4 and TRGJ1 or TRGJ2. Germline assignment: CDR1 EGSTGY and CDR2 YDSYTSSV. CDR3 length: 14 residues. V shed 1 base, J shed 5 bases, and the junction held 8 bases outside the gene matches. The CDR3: CATWDGRVNYKKLF. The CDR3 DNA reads TGTGCCACCTGGGATGGACGGGTGAATTATAAGAAACTCTTT.

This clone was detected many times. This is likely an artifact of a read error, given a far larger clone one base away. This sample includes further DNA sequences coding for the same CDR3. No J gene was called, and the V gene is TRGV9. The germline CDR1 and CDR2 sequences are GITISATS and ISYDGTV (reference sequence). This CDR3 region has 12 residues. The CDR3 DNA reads TGTGCCTTGCGCCTGAATTATTATAAGAAACTCTTC. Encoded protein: CALRLNYYKKLF.

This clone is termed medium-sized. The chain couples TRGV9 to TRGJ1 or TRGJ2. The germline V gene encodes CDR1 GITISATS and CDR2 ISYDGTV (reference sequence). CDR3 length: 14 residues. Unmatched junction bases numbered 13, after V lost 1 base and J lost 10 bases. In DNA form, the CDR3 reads TGTGCCTTGTGGGAGGTATCTCCTCGGCGAAAGAAACTCTTT. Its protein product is CALWEVSPRRKKLF.

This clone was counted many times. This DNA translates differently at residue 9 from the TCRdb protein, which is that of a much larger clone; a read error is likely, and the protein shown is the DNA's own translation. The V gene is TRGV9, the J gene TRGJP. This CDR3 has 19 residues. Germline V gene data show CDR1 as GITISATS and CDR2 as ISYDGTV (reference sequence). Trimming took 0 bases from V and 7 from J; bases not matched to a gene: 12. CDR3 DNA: TGTGCCTTGTGGGAGGTGCATTTGGCGAGGGAGTTGGGCAAAAAAATCAAGGTATTT. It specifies CALWEVHLARELGKKIKVF.

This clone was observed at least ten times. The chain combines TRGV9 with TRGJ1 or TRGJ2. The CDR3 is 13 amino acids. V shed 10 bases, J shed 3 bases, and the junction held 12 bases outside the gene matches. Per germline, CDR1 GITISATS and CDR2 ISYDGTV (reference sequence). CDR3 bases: TGTGCCTTTTGGCCCTTTAGTTATTATAAGAAACTCTTT. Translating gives CAFWPFSYYKKLF.

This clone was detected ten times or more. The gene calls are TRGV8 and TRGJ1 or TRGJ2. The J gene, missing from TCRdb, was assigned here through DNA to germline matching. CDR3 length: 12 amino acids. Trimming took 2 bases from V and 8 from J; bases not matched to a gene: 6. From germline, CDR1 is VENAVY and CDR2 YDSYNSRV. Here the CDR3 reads CATWDKGHKKLF. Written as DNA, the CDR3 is TGTGCCACCTGGGATAAAGGTCATAAGAAACTCTTT.

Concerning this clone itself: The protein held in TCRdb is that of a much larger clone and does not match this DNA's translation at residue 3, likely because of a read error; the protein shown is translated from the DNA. The CDR3, as DNA: TGTGCCTCGTGGGAGGTGCGAGGAAGAGAGGATAAGAAACTCTTT. This sequence encodes CASWEVRGREDKKLF. The chain has TRGV9 and TRGJ1 or TRGJ2. As TCRdb names no J gene, one was assigned here on the basis of a DNA match to germline. The CDR3 sequence is 15 residues long. The germline V gene has CDR1 GITISATS and CDR2 ISYDGTV (reference sequence).

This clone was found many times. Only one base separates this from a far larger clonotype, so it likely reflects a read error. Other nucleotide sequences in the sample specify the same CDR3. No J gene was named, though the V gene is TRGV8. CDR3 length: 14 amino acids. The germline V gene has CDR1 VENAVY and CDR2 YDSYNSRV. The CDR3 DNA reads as TGTGCCACCTGGGACCATGGGAATTATTATAAGAAACTCTTC. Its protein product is CATWDHGNYYKKLF.

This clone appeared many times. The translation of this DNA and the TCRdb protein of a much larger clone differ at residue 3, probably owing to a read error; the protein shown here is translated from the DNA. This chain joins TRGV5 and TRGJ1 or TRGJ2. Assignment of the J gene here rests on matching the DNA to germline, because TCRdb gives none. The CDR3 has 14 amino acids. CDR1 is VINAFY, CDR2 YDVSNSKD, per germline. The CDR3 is CAAWDRRAYYKKLF. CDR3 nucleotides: TGTGCCGCCTGGGACAGGAGGGCCTATTATAAGAAACTCTTT.

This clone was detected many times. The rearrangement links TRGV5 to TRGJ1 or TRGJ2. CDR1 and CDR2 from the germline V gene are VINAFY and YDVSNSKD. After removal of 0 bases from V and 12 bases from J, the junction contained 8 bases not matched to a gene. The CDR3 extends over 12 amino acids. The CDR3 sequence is CATWDRQSRKLF. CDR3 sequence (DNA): TGTGCCACCTGGGACAGGCAATCGAGGAAACTCTTT.

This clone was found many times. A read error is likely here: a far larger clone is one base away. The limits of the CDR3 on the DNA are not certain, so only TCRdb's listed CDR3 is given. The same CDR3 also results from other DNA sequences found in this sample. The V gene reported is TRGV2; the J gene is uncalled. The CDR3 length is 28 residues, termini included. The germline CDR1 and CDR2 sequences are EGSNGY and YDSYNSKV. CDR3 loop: CATWDDRNSLAVEQHLLSQVSIGRIQHF.

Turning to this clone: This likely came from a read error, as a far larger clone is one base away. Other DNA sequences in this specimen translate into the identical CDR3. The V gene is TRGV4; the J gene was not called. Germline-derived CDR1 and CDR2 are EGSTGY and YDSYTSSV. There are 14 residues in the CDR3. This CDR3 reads CATWDGLNYYKKLF. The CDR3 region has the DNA TGTGCCACCTGGGATGGTTTGAATTATTATAAGAAGCTCTTT.

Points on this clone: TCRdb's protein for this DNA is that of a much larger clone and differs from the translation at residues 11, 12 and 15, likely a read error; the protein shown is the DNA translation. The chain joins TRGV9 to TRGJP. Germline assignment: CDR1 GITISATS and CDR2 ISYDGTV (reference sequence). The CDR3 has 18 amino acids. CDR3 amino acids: CALWEVIRQEMDKKLKVF. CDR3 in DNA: TGTGCCTTGTGGGAGGTTATTCGGCAAGAGATGGACAAAAAACTCAAGGTATTT.

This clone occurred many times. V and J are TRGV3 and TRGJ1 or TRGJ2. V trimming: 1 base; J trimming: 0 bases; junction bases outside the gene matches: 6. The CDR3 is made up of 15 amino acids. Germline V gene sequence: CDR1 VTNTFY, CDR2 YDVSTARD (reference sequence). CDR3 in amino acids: CATWDRPPNYYKKLF. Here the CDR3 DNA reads TGTGCCACCTGGGACAGACCTCCGAATTATTATAAGAAACTCTTT.

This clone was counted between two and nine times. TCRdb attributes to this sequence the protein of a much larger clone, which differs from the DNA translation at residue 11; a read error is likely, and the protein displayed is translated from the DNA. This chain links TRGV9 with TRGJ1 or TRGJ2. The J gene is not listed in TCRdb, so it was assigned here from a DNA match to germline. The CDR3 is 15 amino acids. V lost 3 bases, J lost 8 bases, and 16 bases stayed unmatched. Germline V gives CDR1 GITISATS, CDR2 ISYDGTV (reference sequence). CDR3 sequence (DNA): TGTGCCTTGTGGGAGCTCGACCCTTTTTGTGATAAGAAACTCTTT. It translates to CALWELDPFCDKKLF.